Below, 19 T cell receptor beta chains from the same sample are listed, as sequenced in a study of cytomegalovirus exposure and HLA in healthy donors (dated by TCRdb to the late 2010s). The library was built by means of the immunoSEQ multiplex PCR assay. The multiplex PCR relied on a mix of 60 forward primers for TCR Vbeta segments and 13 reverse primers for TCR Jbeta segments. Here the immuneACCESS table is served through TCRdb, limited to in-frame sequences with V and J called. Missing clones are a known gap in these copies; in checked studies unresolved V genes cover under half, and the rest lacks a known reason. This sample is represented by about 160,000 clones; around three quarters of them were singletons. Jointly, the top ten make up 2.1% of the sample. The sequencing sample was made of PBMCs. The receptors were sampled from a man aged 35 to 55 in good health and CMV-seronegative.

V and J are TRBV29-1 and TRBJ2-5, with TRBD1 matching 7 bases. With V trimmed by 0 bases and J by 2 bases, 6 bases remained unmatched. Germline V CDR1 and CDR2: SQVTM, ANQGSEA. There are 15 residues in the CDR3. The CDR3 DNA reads TGCAGCGTTGAAGATCGGGGACAGCCACAAGAGACCCAGTACTTC. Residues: CSVEDRGQPQETQYF.

DNA for the CDR3: TGCGCCAGCAGCCGACGACAGGGAGGCGAAGAGACCCAGTACTTC. This translates into CASSRRQGGEETQYF. V and J are TRBV5-1 and TRBJ2-5; D perhaps matches TRBD1 (7 bases). This CDR3 is 15 amino acids long. The germline CDR1 and CDR2 sequences are SGHRS and YFSETQ. Deletions cut 4 bases from V and 3 bases from J, with 16 bases between.

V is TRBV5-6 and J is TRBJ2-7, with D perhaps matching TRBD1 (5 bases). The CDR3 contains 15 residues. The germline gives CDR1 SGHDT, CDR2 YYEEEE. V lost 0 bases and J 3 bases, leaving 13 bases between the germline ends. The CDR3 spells CASSLGPGPLYEQYF. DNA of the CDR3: TGTGCCAGCAGCTTGGGGCCAGGGCCTCTCTACGAGCAGTACTTC.

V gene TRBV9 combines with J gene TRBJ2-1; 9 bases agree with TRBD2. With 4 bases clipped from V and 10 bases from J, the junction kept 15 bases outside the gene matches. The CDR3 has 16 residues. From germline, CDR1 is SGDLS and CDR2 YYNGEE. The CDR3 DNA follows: TGTGCCAGCAGCCGGGGGAGTGCGGGAGGGATTTCGGAGCAGTTCTTC. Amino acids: CASSRGSAGGISEQFF.

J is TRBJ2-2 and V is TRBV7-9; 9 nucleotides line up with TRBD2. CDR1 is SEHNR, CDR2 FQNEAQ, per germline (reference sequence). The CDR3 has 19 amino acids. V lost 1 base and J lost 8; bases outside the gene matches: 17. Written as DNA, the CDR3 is TGTGCCAGCAGCTTAGGACTCTTGCGGGAGGGCCGCCTAGCGGGGGAGCTGTTTTTT. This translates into CASSLGLLREGRLAGELFF.

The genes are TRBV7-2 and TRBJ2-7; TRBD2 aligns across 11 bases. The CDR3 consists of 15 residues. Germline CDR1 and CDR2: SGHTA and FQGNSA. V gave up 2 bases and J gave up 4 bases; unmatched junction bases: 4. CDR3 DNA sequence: TGTGCCAGCAGCTTACGGACTAGCGGGCCTTACGAGCAGTACTTC. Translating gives CASSLRTSGPYEQYF. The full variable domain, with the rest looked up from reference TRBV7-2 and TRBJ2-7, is GAGVSQSPSNKVTEKGKDVELRCDPISGHTALYWYRQSLGQGLEFLIYFQGNSAPDKSGLPSDRFSAERTGGSVSTLTIQRTQQEDSAVYLCASSLRTSGPYEQYFGPGTRLTVT.

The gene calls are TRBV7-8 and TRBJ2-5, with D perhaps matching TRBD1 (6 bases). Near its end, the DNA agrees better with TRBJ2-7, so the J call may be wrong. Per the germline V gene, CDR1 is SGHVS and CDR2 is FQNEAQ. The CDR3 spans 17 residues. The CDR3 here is CASSLAPSDSFSYEQYF. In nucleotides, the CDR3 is TGTGCCAGCAGCTTAGCACCTTCGGACAGTTTCTCCTACGAGCAGTACTTC.

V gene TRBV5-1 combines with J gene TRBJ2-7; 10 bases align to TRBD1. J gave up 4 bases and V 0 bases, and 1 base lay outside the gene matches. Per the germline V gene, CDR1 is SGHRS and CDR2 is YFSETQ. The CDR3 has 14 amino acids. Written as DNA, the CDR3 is TGCGCCAGCAGCTTGGGGGGACAGGGGTACGAGCAGTACTTC. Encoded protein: CASSLGGQGYEQYF.

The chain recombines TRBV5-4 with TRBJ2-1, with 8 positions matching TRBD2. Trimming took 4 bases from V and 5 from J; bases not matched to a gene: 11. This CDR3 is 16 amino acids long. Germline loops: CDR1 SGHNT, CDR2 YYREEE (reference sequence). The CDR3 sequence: CASSGVAGPSDNEQFF. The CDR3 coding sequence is TGTGCCAGCAGCGGGGTAGCGGGACCATCCGACAATGAGCAGTTCTTC.

The CDR3 sequence: CAWSGPGLAESSYNEQFF. CDR3 DNA sequence: TGTGCCTGGAGTGGCCCCGGACTAGCGGAGAGCTCCTACAATGAGCAGTTCTTC. This chain uses TRBV30 with TRBJ2-1; the match to TRBD2 covers 10 bases. Per germline, CDR1 GTSNPN and CDR2 SVGIG (reference sequence). The ends lost 1 base at V and 0 bases at J; junction bases unmatched: 9. The CDR3 runs 18 residues. Filled out from reference TRBV30 and TRBJ2-1, the complete variable domain reads SQTIHQWPATLVQPVGSPLSLECTVEGTSNPNLYWYRQAAGRGLQLLFYSVGIGQISSEVPQNLSASRPQDRQFILSSKKLLLSDSGFYLCAWSGPGLAESSYNEQFFGPGTRLTVL.

The CDR3: CSAVTSTDEQYF. CDR3 nucleotides: TGCAGCGCAGTGACTAGTACAGACGAGCAGTACTTC. The rearrangement links TRBV29-1 to TRBJ2-7; possible D gene TRBD2, 6 bases. The CDR3 runs 12 residues. The germline V gene encodes CDR1 SQVTM and CDR2 ANQGSEA. V dropped 7 bases and J dropped 5 bases, with 15 bases sitting between them.

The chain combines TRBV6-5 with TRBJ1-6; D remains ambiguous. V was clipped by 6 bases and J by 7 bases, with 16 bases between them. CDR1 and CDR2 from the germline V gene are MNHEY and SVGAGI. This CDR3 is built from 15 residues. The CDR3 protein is CASRSPTLENSPLHF. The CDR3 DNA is TGTGCCAGCAGGTCCCCTACCCTTGAGAATTCACCCCTCCACTTT.

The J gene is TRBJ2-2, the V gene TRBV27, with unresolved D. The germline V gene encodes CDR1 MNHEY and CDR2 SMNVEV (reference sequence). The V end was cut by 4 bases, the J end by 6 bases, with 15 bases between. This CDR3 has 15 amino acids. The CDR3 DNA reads TGTGCCAGCAGTTCGCTCTCGCGCGCGTCCGGGGAGCTGTTTTTT. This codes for CASSSLSRASGELFF.

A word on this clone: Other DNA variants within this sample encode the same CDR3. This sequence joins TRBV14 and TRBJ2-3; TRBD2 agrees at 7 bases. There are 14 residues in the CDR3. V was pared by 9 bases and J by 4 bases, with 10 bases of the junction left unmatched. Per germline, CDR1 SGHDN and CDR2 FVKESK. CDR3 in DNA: TGTGCCAGGTCAAGACTAGCTTGGCCAGATACGCAGTATTTT. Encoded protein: CARSRLAWPDTQYF.

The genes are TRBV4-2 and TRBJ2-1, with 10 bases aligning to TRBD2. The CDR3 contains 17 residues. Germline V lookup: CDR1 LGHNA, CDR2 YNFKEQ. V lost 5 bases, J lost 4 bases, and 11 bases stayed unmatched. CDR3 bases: TGTGCCAGCAGCGCAAGCAGGGGACTAGCGTCTTACAATGAGCAGTTCTTC. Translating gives CASSASRGLASYNEQFF.

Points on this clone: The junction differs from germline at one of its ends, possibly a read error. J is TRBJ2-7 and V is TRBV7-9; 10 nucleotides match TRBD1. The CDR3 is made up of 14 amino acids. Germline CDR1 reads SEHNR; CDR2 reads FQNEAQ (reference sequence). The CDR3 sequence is CSSSPGGQGSEQYF. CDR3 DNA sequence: TGTTCCAGCAGCCCCGGGGGACAGGGGAGCGAGCAGTACTTC. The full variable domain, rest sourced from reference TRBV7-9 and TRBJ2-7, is DTGVSQNPRHKITKRGQNVTFRCDPISEHNRLYWYRQTLGQGPEFLTYFQNEAQLEKSRLLSDRFSAERPKGSFSTLEIQRTEQGDSAMYLCSSSPGGQGSEQYFGPGTRLTVT.

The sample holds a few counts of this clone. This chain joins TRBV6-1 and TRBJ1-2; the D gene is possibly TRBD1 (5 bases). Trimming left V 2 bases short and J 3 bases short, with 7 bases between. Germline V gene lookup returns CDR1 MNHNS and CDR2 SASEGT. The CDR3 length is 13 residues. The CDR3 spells CASSETGDYGYTF. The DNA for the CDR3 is TGTGCCAGCAGTGAAACGGGGGACTATGGCTACACCTTC.

The CDR3 nucleotides are TGCGCCAGCGGCCTAGCGGGAGATGAGCAGTTCTTC. Protein sequence: CASGLAGDEQFF. The gene calls are TRBV5-1 and TRBJ2-1; 10 bases agree with TRBD2. Looked up from germline, CDR1 is SGHRS and CDR2 is YFSETQ. The CDR3 is made up of 12 amino acids. Trimming cost V 7 bases and J 8 bases; bases outside gene matches: 3.

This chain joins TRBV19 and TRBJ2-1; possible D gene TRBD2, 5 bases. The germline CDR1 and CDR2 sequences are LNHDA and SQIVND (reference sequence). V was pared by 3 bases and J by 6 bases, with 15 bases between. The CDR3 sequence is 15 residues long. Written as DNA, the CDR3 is TGTGCCAGTAGTATTAACGGGAACGTGGGCAATGAGCAGTTCTTC. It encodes CASSINGNVGNEQFF. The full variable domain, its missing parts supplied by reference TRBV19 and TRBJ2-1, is DGGITQSPKYLFRKEGQNVTLSCEQNLNHDAMYWYRQDPGQGLRLIYYSQIVNDFQKGDIAEGYSVSREKKESFPLTVTSAQKNPTAFYLCASSINGNVGNEQFFGPGTRLTVL.